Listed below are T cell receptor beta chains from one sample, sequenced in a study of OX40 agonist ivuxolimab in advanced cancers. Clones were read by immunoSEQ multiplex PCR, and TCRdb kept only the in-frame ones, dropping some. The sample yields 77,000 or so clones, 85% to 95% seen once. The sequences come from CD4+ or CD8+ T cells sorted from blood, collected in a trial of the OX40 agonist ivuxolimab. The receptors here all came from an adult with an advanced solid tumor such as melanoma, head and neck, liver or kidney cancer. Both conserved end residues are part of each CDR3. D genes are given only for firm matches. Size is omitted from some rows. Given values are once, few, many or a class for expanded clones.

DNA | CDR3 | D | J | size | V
TGTGCCAGCAGCTCCGACAGGGGAGTGACCTACGAGCAGTACTTC | CASSSDRGVTYEQYF | TRBD1 | TRBJ2-7 | - | TRBV7-9
TGTGCCAGCACCATATGGGTCACCGGGGAGCTGTTTTTT | CASTIWVTGELFF | - | TRBJ2-2 | few | TRBV2
TGTGCCAGCAGTGGGACGGTGGCCTATGGCTACACCTTC | CASSGTVAYGYTF | - | TRBJ1-2 | - | TRBV25-1
TGTGCCAGCAGTTTATCAAGGGTACGGGAGCAGTACTTC | CASSLSRVREQYF | - | TRBJ2-7 | - | TRBV27
TGTGCCAGCGGGAGGACAGGGAGCAACACCGGGGAGCTGTTTTTT | CASGRTGSNTGELFF | TRBD1 | TRBJ2-2 | - | TRBV6-5
TGTGCCAGCAGCCAAGATCGGGCGGCGAACACTGAAGCTTTCTTT | CASSQDRAANTEAFF | - | TRBJ1-1 | - | TRBV14
TGTGCCAGCAGCTTAGTGATCGAGACCCAGTACTTC | CASSLVIETQYF | - | TRBJ2-5 | - | TRBV11-2
TGCGCCAGCAGCTCAAGAGCAAGCTCCTACAATGAGCAGTTCTTC | CASSSRASSYNEQFF | - | TRBJ2-1 | - | TRBV5-1
TGCGCCAGCAGCTTGTACAGGGGCGAGCAGTACTTC | CASSLYRGEQYF | TRBD1 | TRBJ2-7 | - | TRBV5-1
TGTGCCAGCAGTTACTCGAGCGGCTCCTCACCCCTCCACTTT | CASSYSSGSSPLHF | - | TRBJ1-6 | - | TRBV6-5
TGTGCCAGCAGTTACTGGCAGGGGGATGGCTACACCTTC | CASSYWQGDGYTF | TRBD1 | TRBJ1-2 | - | TRBV6-5
TGTGCCAGCAGCTTGGTTCGCGATGGCTACACCTTC | CASSLVRDGYTF | - | TRBJ1-2 | few | TRBV5-6
TGCGCCAGCAGCCAGGGGACTGGGGCCATGAACACTGAAGCTTTCTTT | CASSQGTGAMNTEAFF | - | TRBJ1-1 | - | TRBV4-3
TGTGCCAGCAGCCCAGGGACAGGGGGCGCTTTATACGAGCAGTACTTC | CASSPGTGGALYEQYF | TRBD1 | TRBJ2-7 | - | TRBV7-2
TGTGCCAGCAGCGTAGGACAGGCAGCTAATGAAAAACTGTTTTTT | CASSVGQAANEKLFF | - | TRBJ1-4 | - | TRBV9
TGTGCCAGCAGCTCAACCCCTATAAACCAACCGGGACAGGGCTACGAGCAGTACTTC | CASSSTPINQPGQGYEQYF | TRBD1 | TRBJ2-7 | - | TRBV11-1
TGTGCCAGCAGCGGCCTAAACACTGAAGCTTTCTTT | CASSGLNTEAFF | - | TRBJ1-1 | many | TRBV7-9
TGCGCCAGCAGCCCCGATTTTGGAGGGTTAAATGAAAAACTGTTTTTT | CASSPDFGGLNEKLFF | - | TRBJ1-4 | - | TRBV4-3
TGTGCCAGCAGCTCCCCTCCAGGGGGCTCAGATGGCTACACCTTC | CASSSPPGGSDGYTF | TRBD1 | TRBJ1-2 | - | TRBV7-2
TGTGCCAGCAGCTTCGGGGGGAACACTGAAGCTTTCTTT | CASSFGGNTEAFF | - | TRBJ1-1 | - | TRBV11-1
TGTGCCAGCAGCGTCGACAGGGGGAATGAGCAGTTCTTC | CASSVDRGNEQFF | TRBD1 | TRBJ2-1 | - | TRBV7-9
TGTGCCAGCAGCTTACCCAGGGGGCACCAAGAGACCCAGTACTTC | CASSLPRGHQETQYF | TRBD1 | TRBJ2-5 | - | TRBV7-9
TGCGCCAGCAGCCAAGTGAGGACAGTTGAAGCTTTCTTT | CASSQVRTVEAFF | - | TRBJ1-1 | - | TRBV4-1
TGTGCCAGCAGCCTCTCGTCATCAGGGGCCTACGAGCAGTACTTC | CASSLSSSGAYEQYF | - | TRBJ2-7 | - | TRBV7-3
TGTGCCAGCAAACCGGGCGGGGATTTTAGCTATGGCTACACCTTC | CASKPGGDFSYGYTF | - | TRBJ1-2 | - | TRBV27
TGTGCCAGTACCCCGGGACAGGGGACAGATACGCAGTATTTT | CASTPGQGTDTQYF | TRBD1 | TRBJ2-3 | once | TRBV19
TGTGCCAGCAGCTTAATCGACGGAACCTACAATGAGCAGTTCTTC | CASSLIDGTYNEQFF | - | TRBJ2-1 | - | TRBV7-3
TGCAGCGTTGCACAGGGGACTCCCATAGGGGAGCAGTACTTC | CSVAQGTPIGEQYF | - | TRBJ2-7 | - | TRBV29-1
TGTGCCAGCACCTCTAGCGGGTACGAGCAGTACTTC | CASTSSGYEQYF | TRBD2 | TRBJ2-7 | - | TRBV7-9
TGTGCCAGCAGCCGGTCCCTTACCGGGGAGCTGTTTTTT | CASSRSLTGELFF | - | TRBJ2-2 | - | TRBV7-9
TGTGCCAGCAGTTTAGTAAGGACAGGGGTTAACACCGGGGAGCTGTTTTTT | CASSLVRTGVNTGELFF | TRBD1 | TRBJ2-2 | - | TRBV11-2
TGTGCCAGTAGTTTCCGGGACGGCCGTTGGGAACTGTTTTTT | CASSFRDGRWELFF | - | TRBJ1-4 | - | TRBV19
TGTGCCATCAGATCAGGGAGCGCCTACGAGCAGTACTTC | CAIRSGSAYEQYF | - | TRBJ2-7 | - | TRBV10-3
TGTGCCAGCAGTGAAGTCAGGGGGGGCTACGAGCAGTACTTC | CASSEVRGGYEQYF | - | TRBJ2-7 | - | TRBV6-1
TGTGCCAGTAGTGTCTCCTGGACAGAAACTCGTCAGCCCCAGCATTTT | CASSVSWTETRQPQHF | - | TRBJ1-5 | - | TRBV19
TGTGCCAGCAGTTTCAGGGGAGGTCAGCCCCAGCATTTT | CASSFRGGQPQHF | - | TRBJ1-5 | - | TRBV28
TGTGCCAGCAGCCCGGTGGCAGGAGCCTACGAGCAGTACTTC | CASSPVAGAYEQYF | - | TRBJ2-7 | - | TRBV7-9
TGTGCCAGCAGCTCCGAAGGCCCCTACGAGCAGTACTTC | CASSSEGPYEQYF | - | TRBJ2-7 | - | TRBV9
TGTGCCAGCAGTGATGGACAGGGGAATTCACCCCTCCACTTT | CASSDGQGNSPLHF | TRBD1 | TRBJ1-6 | few | TRBV2
TGTGCCAGCAGTGCGGACGGGAGCTCCTACGAGCAGTACTTC | CASSADGSSYEQYF | - | TRBJ2-7 | - | TRBV6-1
TGTGCCAGCAGCTCGGGACAGACCCTCTATGGCTACACCTTC | CASSSGQTLYGYTF | TRBD1 | TRBJ1-2 | - | TRBV7-9